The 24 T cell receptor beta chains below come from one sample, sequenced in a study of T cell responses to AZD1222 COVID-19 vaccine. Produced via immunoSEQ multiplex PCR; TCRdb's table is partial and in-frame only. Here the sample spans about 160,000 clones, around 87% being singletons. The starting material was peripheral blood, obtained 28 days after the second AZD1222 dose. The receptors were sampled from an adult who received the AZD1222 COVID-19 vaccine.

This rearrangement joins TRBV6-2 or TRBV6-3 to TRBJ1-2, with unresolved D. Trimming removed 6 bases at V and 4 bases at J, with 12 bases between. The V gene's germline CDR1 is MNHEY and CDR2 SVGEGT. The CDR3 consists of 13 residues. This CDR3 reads CASSPRRSYGYTF. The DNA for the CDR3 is TGTGCCAGCAGCCCCCGAAGGTCCTATGGCTACACCTTC.

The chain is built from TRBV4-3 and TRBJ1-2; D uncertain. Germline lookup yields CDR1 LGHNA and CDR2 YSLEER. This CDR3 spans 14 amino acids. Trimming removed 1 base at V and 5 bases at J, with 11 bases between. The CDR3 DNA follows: TGCGCCAGCAGCCAAGTTAGGACCTCATATGGCTACACCTTC. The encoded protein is CASSQVRTSYGYTF.

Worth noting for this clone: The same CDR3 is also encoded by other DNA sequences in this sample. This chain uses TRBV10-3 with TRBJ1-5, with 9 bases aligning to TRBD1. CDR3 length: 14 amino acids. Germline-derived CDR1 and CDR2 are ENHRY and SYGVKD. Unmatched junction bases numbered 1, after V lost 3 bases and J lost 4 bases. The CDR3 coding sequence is TGTGCCATCAGTGAACAGGGGGCTAATCAGCCCCAGCATTTT. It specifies CAISEQGANQPQHF.

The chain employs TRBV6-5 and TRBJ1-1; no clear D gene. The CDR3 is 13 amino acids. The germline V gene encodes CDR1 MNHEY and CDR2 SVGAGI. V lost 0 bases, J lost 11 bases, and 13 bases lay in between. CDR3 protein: CASSYSLDPRAFF. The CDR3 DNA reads TGTGCCAGCAGTTACTCGTTGGACCCCAGGGCTTTCTTT.

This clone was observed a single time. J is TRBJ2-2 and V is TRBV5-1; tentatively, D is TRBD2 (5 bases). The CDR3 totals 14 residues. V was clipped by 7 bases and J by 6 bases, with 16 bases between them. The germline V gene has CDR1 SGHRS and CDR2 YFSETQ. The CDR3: CASAQDRGSGELFF. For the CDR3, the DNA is TGCGCCAGCGCCCAGGACCGAGGGTCCGGGGAGCTGTTTTTT.

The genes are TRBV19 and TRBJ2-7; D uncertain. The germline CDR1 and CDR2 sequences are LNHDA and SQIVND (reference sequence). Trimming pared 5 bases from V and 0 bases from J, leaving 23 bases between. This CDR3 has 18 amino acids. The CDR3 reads CASSGSTSEPRYSYEQYF. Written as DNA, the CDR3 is TGTGCCAGTAGTGGGTCCACATCAGAGCCTCGCTACTCCTACGAGCAGTACTTC.

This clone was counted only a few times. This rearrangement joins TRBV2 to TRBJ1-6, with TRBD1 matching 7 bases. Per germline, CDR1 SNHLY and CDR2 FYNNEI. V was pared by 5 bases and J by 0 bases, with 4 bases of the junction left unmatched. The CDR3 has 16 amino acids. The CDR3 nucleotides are TGTGCCAGCAGTACAGGGGCGGACTCCTATAATTCACCCCTCCACTTT. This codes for CASSTGADSYNSPLHF.

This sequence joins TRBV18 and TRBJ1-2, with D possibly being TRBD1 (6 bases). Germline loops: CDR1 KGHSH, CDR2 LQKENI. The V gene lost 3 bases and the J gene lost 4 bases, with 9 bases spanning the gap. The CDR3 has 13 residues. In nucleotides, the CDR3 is TGTGCCAGCTCACCGGGGGGCCTCTATGGCTACACCTTC. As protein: CASSPGGLYGYTF.

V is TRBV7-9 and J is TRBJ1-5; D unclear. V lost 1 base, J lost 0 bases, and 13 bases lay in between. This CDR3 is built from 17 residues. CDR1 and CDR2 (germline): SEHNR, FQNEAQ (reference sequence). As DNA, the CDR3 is TGTGCCAGCAGCTTAGGTTTGAGTTCTTATAGCAATCAGCCCCAGCATTTT. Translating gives CASSLGLSSYSNQPQHF.

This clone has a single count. The CDR3 DNA reads as TGTGCCAGCAGCCTGGGACAGGAGTGGAGAAGGGATGGCTACACCTTC. This codes for CASSLGQEWRRDGYTF. The chain combines TRBV5-4 with TRBJ1-2; 8 bases fit TRBD1. The V and J ends lost 4 bases and 6 bases, in that order; junction bases with no gene match: 14. The germline V gene has CDR1 SGHNT and CDR2 YYREEE (reference sequence). This CDR3 spans 16 amino acids.

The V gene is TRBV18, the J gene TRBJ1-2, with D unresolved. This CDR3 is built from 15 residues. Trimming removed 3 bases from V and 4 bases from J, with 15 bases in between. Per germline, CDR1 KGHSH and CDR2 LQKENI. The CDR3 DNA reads TGTGCCAGCTCACCCAGCCAACAGCTGGGCTATGGCTACACCTTC. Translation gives CASSPSQQLGYGYTF.

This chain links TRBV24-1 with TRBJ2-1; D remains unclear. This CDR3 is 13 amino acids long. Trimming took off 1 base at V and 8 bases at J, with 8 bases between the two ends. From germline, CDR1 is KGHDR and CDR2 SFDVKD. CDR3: CATSDLGVDEQFF. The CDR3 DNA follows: TGTGCCACCAGTGATTTAGGTGTGGATGAGCAGTTCTTC.

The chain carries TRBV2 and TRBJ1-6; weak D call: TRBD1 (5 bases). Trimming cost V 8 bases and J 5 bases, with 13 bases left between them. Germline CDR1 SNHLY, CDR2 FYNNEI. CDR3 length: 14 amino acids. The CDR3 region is CASRNRGHNSPLHF. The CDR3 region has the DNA TGTGCCAGCCGCAACCGGGGACATAATTCACCCCTCCACTTT.

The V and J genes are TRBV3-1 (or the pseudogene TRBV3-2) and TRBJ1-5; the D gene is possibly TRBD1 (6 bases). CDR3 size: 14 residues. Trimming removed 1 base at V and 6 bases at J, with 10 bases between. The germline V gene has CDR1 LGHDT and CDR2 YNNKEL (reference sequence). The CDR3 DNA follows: TGTGCCAGCAGCCAAGTTGGGGACATTCAGCCCCAGCATTTT. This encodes CASSQVGDIQPQHF.

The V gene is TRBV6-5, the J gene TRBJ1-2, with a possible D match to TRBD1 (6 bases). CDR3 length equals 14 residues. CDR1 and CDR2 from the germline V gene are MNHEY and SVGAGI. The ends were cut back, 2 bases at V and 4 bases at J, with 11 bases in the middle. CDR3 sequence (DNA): TGTGCCAGCAGTTACGGACAGAGGAGCTATGGCTACACCTTC. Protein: CASSYGQRSYGYTF.

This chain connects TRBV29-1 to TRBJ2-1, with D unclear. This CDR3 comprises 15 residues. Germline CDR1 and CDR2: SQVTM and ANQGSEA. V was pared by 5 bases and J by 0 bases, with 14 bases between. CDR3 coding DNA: TGCAGCGTTCGTCGGGCGGATAGCTCCTACAATGAGCAGTTCTTC. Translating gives CSVRRADSSYNEQFF.

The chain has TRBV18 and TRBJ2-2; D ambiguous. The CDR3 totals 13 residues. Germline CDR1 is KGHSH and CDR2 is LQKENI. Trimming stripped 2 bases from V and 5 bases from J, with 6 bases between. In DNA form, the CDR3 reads TGTGCCAGCTCACCAGCGGAAACCGGGGAGCTGTTTTTT. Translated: CASSPAETGELFF.

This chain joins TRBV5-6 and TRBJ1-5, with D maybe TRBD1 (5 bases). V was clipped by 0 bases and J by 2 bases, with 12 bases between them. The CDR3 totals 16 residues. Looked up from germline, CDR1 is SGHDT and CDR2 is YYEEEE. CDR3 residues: CASSLGGPWGNQPQHF. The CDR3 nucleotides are TGTGCCAGCAGCTTGGGGGGACCGTGGGGCAATCAGCCCCAGCATTTT.

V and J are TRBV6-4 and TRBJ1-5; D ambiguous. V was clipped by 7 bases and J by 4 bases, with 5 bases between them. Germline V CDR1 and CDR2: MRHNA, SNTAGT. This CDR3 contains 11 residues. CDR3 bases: TGTGCCAGCAAGGGAAATCAGCCCCAGCATTTT. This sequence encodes CASKGNQPQHF.

The CDR3 reads CASSLKGFRTEAFF. The CDR3 coding sequence is TGTGCCAGCAGTTTAAAGGGTTTCCGCACTGAAGCTTTCTTT. The V gene is TRBV28, the J gene TRBJ1-1; the D is unclear. Per germline, CDR1 MDHEN and CDR2 SYDVKM. The CDR3 is made up of 14 amino acids. Trimming cost V 2 bases and J 4 bases, with 11 bases left between them.

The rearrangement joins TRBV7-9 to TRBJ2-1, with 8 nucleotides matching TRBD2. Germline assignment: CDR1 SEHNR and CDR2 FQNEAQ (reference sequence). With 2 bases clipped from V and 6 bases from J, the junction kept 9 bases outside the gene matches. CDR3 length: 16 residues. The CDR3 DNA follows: TGTGCCAGCAGCTTATGGGCAGCGGGAGCTCTCAATGAGCAGTTCTTC. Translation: CASSLWAAGALNEQFF.

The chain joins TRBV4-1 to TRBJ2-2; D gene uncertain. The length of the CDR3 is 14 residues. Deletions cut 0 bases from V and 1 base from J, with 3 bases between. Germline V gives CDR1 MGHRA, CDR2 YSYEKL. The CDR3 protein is CASSQEENTGELFF. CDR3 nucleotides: TGCGCCAGCAGCCAAGAGGAGAACACCGGGGAGCTGTTTTTT.

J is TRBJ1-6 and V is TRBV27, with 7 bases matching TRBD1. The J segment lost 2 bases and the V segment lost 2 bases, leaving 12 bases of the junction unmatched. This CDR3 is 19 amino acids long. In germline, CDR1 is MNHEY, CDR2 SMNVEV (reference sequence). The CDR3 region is CASSLSLTGVYTYNSPLHF. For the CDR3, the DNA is TGTGCCAGCAGTTTAAGTCTTACAGGGGTCTATACCTATAATTCACCCCTCCACTTT.

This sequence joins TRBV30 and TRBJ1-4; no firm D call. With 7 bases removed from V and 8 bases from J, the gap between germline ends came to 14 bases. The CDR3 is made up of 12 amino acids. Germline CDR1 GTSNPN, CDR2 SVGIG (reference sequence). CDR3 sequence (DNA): TGTGCCTTCGGAGGGTTTTTAGAAAAACTGTTTTTT. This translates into CAFGGFLEKLFF.